One and the same sample provided the 19 T cell receptor beta chains below, sequenced in a study of control samples from healthy donors and cancer patients. Measured with immunoSEQ multiplex PCR; TCRdb has only the in-frame clones, and not every one. Here the sample spans under 75,000 clones, 90% being singletons. The sequenced sample consisted of PBMCs. The receptors shown here come from a woman in her forties or fifties with colorectal cancer.

The V call is TRBV2, the J call TRBJ1-1, with D unresolved. V was trimmed by 1 base and J by 3 bases, leaving 12 bases between them. The germline V gene has CDR1 SNHLY and CDR2 FYNNEI. This CDR3 is built from 15 residues. CDR3 bases: TGTGCCAGCAGTGAAGATCTCCCGGGGTACACTGAAGCTTTCTTT. Translation: CASSEDLPGYTEAFF.

This clone was seen a single time. The chain is built from TRBV6-6 and TRBJ2-3, with TRBD2 matching 9 bases. CDR1 MNHNY and CDR2 SVGAGI come from the germline V gene (reference sequence). The CDR3 totals 16 residues. With 0 bases clipped from V and 4 bases from J, the junction kept 5 bases outside the gene matches. This CDR3 is CASSYSSAGGPDTQYF. The CDR3 DNA is TGTGCCAGCAGTTACTCTTCAGCGGGAGGCCCAGATACGCAGTATTTT.

The genes are TRBV19 and TRBJ1-1; D is unclear. Trimming took off 0 bases at V and 0 bases at J, with 8 bases between the two ends. Germline V gives CDR1 LNHDA, CDR2 SQIVND (reference sequence). The CDR3 extends over 15 amino acids. The CDR3 spells CASSIDQMVNTEAFF. CDR3 bases: TGTGCCAGTAGTATAGATCAAATGGTGAACACTGAAGCTTTCTTT.

The chain uses TRBV2 and TRBJ2-3, with TRBD2 matching over 10 bases. The CDR3 sequence is 16 residues long. V lost 5 bases, J lost 5 bases, and 10 bases stayed unmatched. Looked up from germline, CDR1 is SNHLY and CDR2 is FYNNEI. CDR3 amino acids: CASSPDLTSGKDTQYF. CDR3 nucleotide sequence: TGTGCCAGCAGTCCCGACCTAACTAGCGGGAAAGATACGCAGTATTTT.

The V and J genes are TRBV6-5 and TRBJ2-5; a possible D gene is TRBD2 (6 bases). The V and J ends lost 6 bases and 7 bases respectively, with 12 bases between them. The CDR3 has 12 residues. Germline loops: CDR1 MNHEY, CDR2 SVGAGI. The CDR3 spells CASRAGGTTQYF. The CDR3 bases are TGTGCCAGCAGAGCAGGCGGGACGACCCAGTACTTC.

The chain uses TRBV28 and TRBJ1-5, with D unclear. V was trimmed by 5 bases and J by 5 bases, leaving 4 bases between them. Germline CDR1 reads MDHEN; CDR2 reads SYDVKM. This CDR3 comprises 11 residues. The CDR3 region has the DNA TGTGCCAGCAGTAAGGATCAGCCCCAGCATTTT. This sequence encodes CASSKDQPQHF. The complete variable domain, with remaining parts taken from reference TRBV28 and TRBJ1-5, reads DVKVTQSSRYLVKRTGEKVFLECVQDMDHENMFWYRQDPGLGLRLIYFSYDVKMKEKGDIPEGYSVSREKKERFSLILESASTNQTSMYLCASSKDQPQHFGDGTRLSIL.

V gene TRBV2 combines with J gene TRBJ2-7; TRBD2 aligns across 8 bases. V shed 5 bases and J 3 bases; nucleotides not matched to a gene: 0. CDR1 is SNHLY, CDR2 FYNNEI, per germline. The length of the CDR3 is 12 residues. The CDR3: CASSSGSYEQYF. The CDR3 nucleotides read TGTGCCAGCAGTAGCGGGAGCTACGAGCAGTACTTC.

The V call is TRBV11-2, the J call TRBJ2-7; the match to TRBD1 covers 10 bases. Trimming took 5 bases from V and 5 from J; bases not matched to a gene: 9. The CDR3 covers 15 residues. Per germline, CDR1 SGHAT and CDR2 FQNNGV. The CDR3: CASSPTGGYSHEQYF. CDR3 nucleotide sequence: TGTGCCAGCAGCCCGACAGGGGGCTACTCGCACGAGCAGTACTTC.

The gene calls are TRBV6-5 and TRBJ1-1; TRBD1 might be the D (5 bases). Germline lookup yields CDR1 MNHEY and CDR2 SVGAGI. V lost 4 bases and J 4 bases, leaving 16 bases between the germline ends. This CDR3 has 15 amino acids. The CDR3 loop reads CASSFYGGMSTEAFF. In nucleotides, the CDR3 is TGTGCCAGCAGTTTCTACGGGGGAATGAGCACTGAAGCTTTCTTT.

This clone occurred a few times. The identical CDR3 is also encoded by other nucleotide sequences in the sample. V gene TRBV7-9 combines with J gene TRBJ1-6; possibly TRBD1 for D (5 bases). The CDR3 is made up of 15 amino acids. The V end was cut by 1 base, the J end by 10 bases, with 14 bases between. Germline loops: CDR1 SEHNR, CDR2 FQNEAQ (reference sequence). The CDR3 protein is CASSLGGGDYSPLHF. The CDR3 coding sequence is TGTGCCAGCAGCTTAGGGGGAGGGGACTACTCACCCCTCCACTTT.

The V gene is TRBV2, the J gene TRBJ2-5, with 11 positions matching TRBD1. This CDR3 is built from 15 residues. CDR1 is SNHLY and CDR2 is FYNNEI in the germline V gene. Germline trimming cut 1 base from V and 4 bases from J; bases unmatched to any gene: 2. The chain's CDR3 is CASSEGTGGPETQYF. Written as DNA, the CDR3 is TGTGCCAGCAGTGAAGGGACAGGGGGCCCAGAGACCCAGTACTTC.

The J gene is TRBJ1-4, the V gene TRBV2; no firm D call. CDR1 is SNHLY and CDR2 is FYNNEI in the germline V gene. Trimming removed 0 bases at V and 7 bases at J, with 12 bases between. The CDR3 is made up of 15 amino acids. The chain's CDR3 is CASSEAGVGGEKLFF. DNA of the CDR3: TGTGCCAGCAGTGAAGCCGGGGTAGGAGGTGAAAAACTGTTTTTT.

The chain uses TRBV19 and TRBJ1-5; possibly TRBD1 for D (6 bases). Trimming took off 0 bases at V and 7 bases at J, with 7 bases between the two ends. In germline, CDR1 is LNHDA, CDR2 SQIVND (reference sequence). The CDR3 totals 13 residues. The CDR3, as DNA: TGTGCCAGTAGTATAGAAGGGGGACAGCCCCAGCATTTT. Encoded protein: CASSIEGGQPQHF.

This clone was observed a few times. The V call is TRBV29-1, the J call TRBJ1-5; D remains unclear. Germline CDR1 reads SQVTM; CDR2 reads ANQGSEA. This CDR3 contains 13 residues. Trimming removed 6 bases at V and 8 bases at J, with 17 bases between. The DNA of the CDR3 is TGCAGCGTAAAGGGCGATACATCGGAGCCCCAGCATTTT. The encoded protein is CSVKGDTSEPQHF.

The chain is built from TRBV28 and TRBJ2-2; no clear D gene. The V gene's germline CDR1 is MDHEN and CDR2 SYDVKM. The CDR3 contains 13 residues. Between the trimmed V and J ends, which lost 3 bases and 6 bases, there was a span of 8 bases. The CDR3 sequence is CASSFDWSGELFF. CDR3 bases: TGTGCCAGCAGTTTCGATTGGTCCGGGGAGCTGTTTTTT.

This clone was seen a single time. V and J are TRBV11-1 and TRBJ1-2; a weak D match, TRBD1 (6 bases). The germline V and J ends were trimmed by 5 bases and 3 bases, with 19 bases remaining between them. This CDR3 is built from 16 residues. Germline V CDR1 and CDR2: SGHAT, FQDESV (reference sequence). For the CDR3, the DNA is TGTGCCAGCAGCGCGGCAAGGGGGGAAGGGGACTATGGCTACACCTTC. Amino acid sequence: CASSAARGEGDYGYTF.

V gene TRBV19 combines with J gene TRBJ1-4; 8 bases are shared with TRBD1. CDR1 and CDR2 (germline): LNHDA, SQIVND (reference sequence). The J segment lost 2 bases and the V segment lost 7 bases, leaving 9 bases of the junction unmatched. This CDR3 spans 16 amino acids. CDR3 DNA sequence: TGTGCCAGTAAGCGGCCAGGGGGCATTACTAATGAAAAACTGTTTTTT. Its translation is CASKRPGGITNEKLFF.

Points on this clone: One end of the junction fails to match germline, which may point to a read error. This sequence joins TRBV13 and TRBJ1-1; D gene uncertain. Germline V gene sequence: CDR1 PRHDT, CDR2 FYEKMQ (reference sequence). The CDR3 length is 13 residues. CDR3 sequence: CASSVGPPHGAFF. Here the CDR3 DNA reads TGTGCCAGCAGCGTAGGCCCTCCTCACGGGGCTTTCTTT. The full variable domain, in which reference TRBV13 and TRBJ1-1 provide the parts outside the CDR3, is AAGVIQSPRHLIKEKRETATLKCYPIPRHDTVYWYQQGPGQDPQFLISFYEKMQSDKGSIPDRFSAQQFSDYHSELNMSSLELGDSALYFCASSVGPPHGAFFGQGTRLTVV.

V usage is TRBV6-5 and J usage is TRBJ2-5, with D possibly being TRBD2 (5 bases). Germline CDR1 is MNHEY and CDR2 is SVGAGI. The V end was cut by 7 bases, the J end by 3 bases, with 12 bases between. The CDR3 length is 13 residues. In DNA form, the CDR3 reads TGTGCCAGCACCCGGACTTCGGAAGAGACCCAGTACTTC. Its protein product is CASTRTSEETQYF.